The 7 T cell receptor beta chains presented below share a single source sample, sequenced in a study of T cell changes during pregnancy in multiple sclerosis. Generated by immunoSEQ multiplex PCR, the TCRdb table keeps only in-frame clones and is missing some. The sample has about 47,000 clones, around 87% seen once; the top ten hold roughly 8%. Sample: CD8+ T cells from peripheral blood mononuclear cells, taken in the second trimester of pregnancy. The receptors stem from a female donor with multiple sclerosis, enrolled in a pregnancy study.

This chain uses TRBV29-1 with TRBJ2-2; D is unclear. The CDR3 is 14 amino acids. Per germline, CDR1 SQVTM and CDR2 ANQGSEA. V was clipped by 3 bases and J by 1 base, with 9 bases between them. The DNA for the CDR3 is TGCAGCGTTGAGGTACAGCAGAACACCGGGGAGCTGTTTTTT. Protein sequence: CSVEVQQNTGELFF.

V is TRBV6-4 and J is TRBJ2-6, with D possibly matching TRBD1 (6 bases). The CDR3 loop spans 15 amino acids. V lost 3 bases, J lost 4 bases, and 10 bases lay in between. Per the germline V gene, CDR1 is MRHNA and CDR2 is SNTAGT. The chain's CDR3 is CASSEGAEGANVLTF. In nucleotides, the CDR3 is TGTGCCAGCAGTGAGGGGGCGGAGGGGGCCAACGTCCTGACTTTC.

The genes are TRBV7-9 and TRBJ2-3; D gene unclear. The CDR3 contains 15 residues. Trimming stripped 1 base from V and 0 bases from J, with 8 bases between. The germline gives CDR1 SEHNR, CDR2 FQNEAQ (reference sequence). The CDR3 DNA is TGTGCCAGCAGCTTAGGCTACCGGAGCACAGATACGCAGTATTTT. This encodes CASSLGYRSTDTQYF. The variable domain in full, completed from reference TRBV7-9 and TRBJ2-3, reads DTGVSQNPRHKITKRGQNVTFRCDPISEHNRLYWYRQTLGQGPEFLTYFQNEAQLEKSRLLSDRFSAERPKGSFSTLEIQRTEQGDSAMYLCASSLGYRSTDTQYFGPGTRLTVL.

The genes are TRBV29-1 and TRBJ1-3; 9 bases map to TRBD1. Per the germline V gene, CDR1 is SQVTM and CDR2 is ANQGSEA. The CDR3 is made up of 16 amino acids. J was trimmed by 5 bases and V by 6 bases; bases with no gene match: 14. In DNA form, the CDR3 reads TGCAGCGTCCGGGACAGGGACCTGTCTAGTAGAAACACCATATATTTT. It encodes CSVRDRDLSSRNTIYF.

On this clone itself: Additional DNA sequences in this sample encode the identical CDR3. The chain joins TRBV6-6 to TRBJ2-3; D is unclear. Trimming took 2 bases from V and 0 from J, leaving 6 bases between them. Germline V lookup: CDR1 MNHNY, CDR2 SVGAGI (reference sequence). The CDR3 has 14 residues. The CDR3 region has the DNA TGTGCCAGCAGTTACGAGGTTAGCACAGATACGCAGTATTTT. Amino acid sequence: CASSYEVSTDTQYF.

This clone was observed once. Written as DNA, the CDR3 is TGTGCCAGCAGCGCCCCGGGTAATGAAAAACTGTTTTTT. Translation gives CASSAPGNEKLFF. J is TRBJ1-4 and V is TRBV9; D not resolved. With 3 bases removed from V and 4 bases from J, the gap between germline ends came to 7 bases. This CDR3 comprises 13 residues. Germline lookup yields CDR1 SGDLS and CDR2 YYNGEE.

The genes are TRBV6-6 and TRBJ2-5, with D hard to call. Germline V gene data show CDR1 as MNHNY and CDR2 as SVGAGI (reference sequence). V was cut by 2 bases and J by 4 bases, with 8 bases left in between. The CDR3 is 13 amino acids. The CDR3 reads CASSYQNSETQYF. CDR3 coding DNA: TGTGCCAGCAGTTACCAGAATTCAGAGACCCAGTACTTC.